Below, 2 T cell receptor beta chains from the same sample are listed, as sequenced in a study of cytomegalovirus exposure and HLA in healthy donors. PCR used 60 Vbeta primers and 13 Jbeta primers. Using immunoSEQ multiplex PCR, the repertoire was profiled, and TCRdb retains in-frame clones only, with some absent. The top ten hold more than 4% of the sample, which has about 110,000 clones, 65% to 80% seen once. Sequencing was carried out using PBMCs. The receptors were sampled from a male donor in good health and CMV-seronegative.

The chain carries TRBV19 and TRBJ1-2; D is unresolved. Germline V gives CDR1 LNHDA, CDR2 SQIVND (reference sequence). V dropped 0 bases and J dropped 4 bases, with 12 bases sitting between them. The CDR3 has 15 residues. CDR3: CASSIDSDGIYGYTF. The CDR3 region has the DNA TGTGCCAGTAGTATAGATTCCGACGGGATCTATGGCTACACCTTC.

The genes are TRBV7-3 and TRBJ2-2, with 12 nucleotides matching TRBD2. CDR3 size: 15 residues. The germline CDR1 and CDR2 sequences are SGHTA and FQGTGA. J was trimmed by 6 bases and V by 4 bases; bases with no gene match: 3. The CDR3 reads CASSSLAGGAGELFF. CDR3 nucleotide sequence: TGTGCCAGCAGCTCTCTAGCGGGAGGGGCCGGGGAGCTGTTTTTT.